This T cell receptor beta chain was observed in a study of control samples from healthy donors and cancer patients. Repertoires were generated with immunoSEQ multiplex PCR, while TCRdb's copy carries only in-frame clones and drops some. The repertoire holds about 95,000 clones, with around 89% as singletons. The CDR3 extends over 15 amino acids. CDR1 and CDR2 (germline): SGHTS, YDEGEE. V was pared by 2 bases and J by 5 bases, with 6 bases of the junction left unmatched. The sequenced sample consisted of blood. The sequence derives from a woman aged 70-85 years in good health. The chain links TRBV5-8 to TRBJ2-1; 8 bases fit TRBD2. CDR3 bases: TGTGCCAGCAGCTTTGGGACTAGAGGGCACAATGAGCAGTTCTTC. Translating gives CASSFGTRGHNEQFF. The whole variable domain, remainder taken from reference TRBV5-8 and TRBJ2-1, is EAGVTQSPTHLIKTRGQQATLRCSPISGHTSVYWYQQALGLGLQFLLWYDEGEERNRGNFPPRFSGRQFPNYSSELNVNALELEDSALYLCASSFGTRGHNEQFFGPGTRLTVL.